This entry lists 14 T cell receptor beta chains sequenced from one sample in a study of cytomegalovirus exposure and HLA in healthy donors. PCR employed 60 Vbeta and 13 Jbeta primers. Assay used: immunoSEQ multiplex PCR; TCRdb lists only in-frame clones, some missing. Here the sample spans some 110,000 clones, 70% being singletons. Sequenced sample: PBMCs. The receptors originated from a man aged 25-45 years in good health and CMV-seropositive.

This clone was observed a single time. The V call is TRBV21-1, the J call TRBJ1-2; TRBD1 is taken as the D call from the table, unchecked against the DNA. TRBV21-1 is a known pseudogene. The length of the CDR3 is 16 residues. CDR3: CASSKVTGYPNYGYTF. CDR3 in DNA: TGTGCCAGCAGCAAAGTCACAGGGTACCCTAACTATGGCTACACCTTC.

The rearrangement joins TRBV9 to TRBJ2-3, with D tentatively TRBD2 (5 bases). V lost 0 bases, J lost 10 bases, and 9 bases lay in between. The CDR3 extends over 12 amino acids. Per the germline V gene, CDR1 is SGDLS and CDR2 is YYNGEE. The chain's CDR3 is CASSVGLEAQYF. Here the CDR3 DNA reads TGTGCCAGCAGCGTAGGGTTGGAGGCGCAGTATTTT.

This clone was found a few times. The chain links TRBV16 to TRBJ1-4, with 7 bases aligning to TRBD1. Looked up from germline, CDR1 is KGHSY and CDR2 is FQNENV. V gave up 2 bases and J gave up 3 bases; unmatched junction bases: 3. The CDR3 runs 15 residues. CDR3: CASSQRGTANEKLFF. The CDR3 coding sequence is TGTGCCAGCAGCCAAAGAGGGACAGCTAATGAAAAACTGTTTTTT.

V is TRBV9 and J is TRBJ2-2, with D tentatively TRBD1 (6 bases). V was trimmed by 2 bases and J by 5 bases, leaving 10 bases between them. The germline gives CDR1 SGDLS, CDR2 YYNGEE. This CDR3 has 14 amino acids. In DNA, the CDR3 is TGTGCCAGCAGCGTGGACAGTCGGACCGGGGAGCTGTTTTTT. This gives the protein CASSVDSRTGELFF.

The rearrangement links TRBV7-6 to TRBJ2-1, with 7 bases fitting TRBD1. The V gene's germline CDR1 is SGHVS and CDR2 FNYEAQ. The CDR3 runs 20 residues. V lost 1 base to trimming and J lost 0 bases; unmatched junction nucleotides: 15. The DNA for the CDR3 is TGTGCCAGCAGCTTAGTTGGTTGGACAGAATCAGGGGGCTCCTACAATGAGCAGTTCTTC. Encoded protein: CASSLVGWTESGGSYNEQFF.

CDR3 nucleotides: TGTGCCAGCTCACCATCGGGGGGGGCTTGGGACAATGAGCAGTTCTTC. This encodes CASSPSGGAWDNEQFF. The genes are TRBV18 and TRBJ2-1; 8 nucleotides align to TRBD2. After removal of 2 bases from V and 5 bases from J, the junction contained 8 bases not matched to a gene. Germline V gene sequence: CDR1 KGHSH, CDR2 LQKENI. CDR3 length: 16 amino acids. Based on the CDR3 plus reference TRBV18 and TRBJ2-1, the full variable domain is NAGVMQNPRHLVRRRGQEARLRCSPMKGHSHVYWYRQLPEEGLKFMVYLQKENIIDESGMPKERFSAEFPKEGPSILRIQQVVRGDSAAYFCASSPSGGAWDNEQFFGPGTRLTVL.

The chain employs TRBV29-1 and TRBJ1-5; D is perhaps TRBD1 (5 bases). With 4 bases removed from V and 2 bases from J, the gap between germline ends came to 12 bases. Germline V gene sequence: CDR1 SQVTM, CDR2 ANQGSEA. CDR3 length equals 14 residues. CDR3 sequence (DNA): TGCAGCGTTGGTGGAGGGGCCGGCAATCAGCCCCAGCATTTT. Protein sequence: CSVGGGAGNQPQHF.

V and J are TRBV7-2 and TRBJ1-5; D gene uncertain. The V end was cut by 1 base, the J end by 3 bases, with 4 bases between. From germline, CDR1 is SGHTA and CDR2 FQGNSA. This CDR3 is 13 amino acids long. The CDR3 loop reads CASSLGINQPQHF. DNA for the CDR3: TGTGCCAGCAGCTTAGGTATCAATCAGCCCCAGCATTTT.

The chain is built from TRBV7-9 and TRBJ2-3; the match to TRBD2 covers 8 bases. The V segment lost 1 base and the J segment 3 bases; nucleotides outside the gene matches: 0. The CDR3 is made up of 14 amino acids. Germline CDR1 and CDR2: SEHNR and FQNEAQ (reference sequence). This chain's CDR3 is CASSLVAGTDTQYF. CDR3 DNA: TGTGCCAGCAGCTTAGTAGCGGGGACAGATACGCAGTATTTT.

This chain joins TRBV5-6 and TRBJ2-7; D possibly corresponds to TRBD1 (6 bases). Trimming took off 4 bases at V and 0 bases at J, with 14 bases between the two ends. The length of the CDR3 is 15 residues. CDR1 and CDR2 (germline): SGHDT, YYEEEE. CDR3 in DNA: TGTGCCAGCAGCCAGGGGATCTATAGCTCCTACGAGCAGTACTTC. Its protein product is CASSQGIYSSYEQYF. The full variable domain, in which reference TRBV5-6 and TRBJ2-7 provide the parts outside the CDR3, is DAGVTQSPTHLIKTRGQQVTLRCSPKSGHDTVSWYQQALGQGPQFIFQYYEEEERQRGNFPDRFSGHQFPNYSSELNVNALLLGDSALYLCASSQGIYSSYEQYFGPGTRLTVT.

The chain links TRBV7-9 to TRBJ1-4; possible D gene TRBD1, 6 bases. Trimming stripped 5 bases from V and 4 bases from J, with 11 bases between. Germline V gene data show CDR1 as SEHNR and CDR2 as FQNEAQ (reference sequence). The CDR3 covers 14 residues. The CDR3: CASSAGQSNEKLFF. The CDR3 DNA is TGTGCCAGCAGCGCCGGACAGAGTAATGAAAAACTGTTTTTT.

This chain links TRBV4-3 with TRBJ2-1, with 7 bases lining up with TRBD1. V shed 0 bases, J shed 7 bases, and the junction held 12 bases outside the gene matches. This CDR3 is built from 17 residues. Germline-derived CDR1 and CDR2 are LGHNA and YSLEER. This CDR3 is CASSQEGTKGGWNEQFF. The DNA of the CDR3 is TGCGCCAGCAGCCAAGAAGGGACGAAAGGGGGCTGGAATGAGCAGTTCTTC.

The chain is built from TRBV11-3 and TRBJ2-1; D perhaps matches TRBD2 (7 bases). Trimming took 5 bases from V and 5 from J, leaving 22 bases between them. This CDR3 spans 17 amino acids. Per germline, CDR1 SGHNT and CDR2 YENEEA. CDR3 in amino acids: CASSPLAESDSDNEQFF. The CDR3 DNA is TGTGCCAGCAGCCCGCTAGCGGAGTCGGACAGTGACAATGAGCAGTTCTTC. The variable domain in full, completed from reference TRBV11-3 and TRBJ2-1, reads EAGVVQSPRYKIIEKKQPVAFWCNPISGHNTLYWYLQNLGQGPELLIRYENEEAVDDSQLPKDRFSAERLKGVDSTLKIQPAELGDSAVYLCASSPLAESDSDNEQFFGPGTRLTVL.

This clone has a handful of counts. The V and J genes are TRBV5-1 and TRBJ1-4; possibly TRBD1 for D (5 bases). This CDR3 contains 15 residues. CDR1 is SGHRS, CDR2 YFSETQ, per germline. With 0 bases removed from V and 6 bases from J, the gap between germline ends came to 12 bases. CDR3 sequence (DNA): TGCGCCAGCAGCTTGGGGGTTGGGGCCTATGAAAAACTGTTTTTT. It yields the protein CASSLGVGAYEKLFF.